These T cell receptor beta chains were read from a single sample in a study of Tregs in tolerant kidney transplant recipients. Data came from immunoSEQ multiplex PCR; TCRdb stores just in-frame clones and leaves some out. This sample yields approximately 260,000 clones, of which approximately 83% are seen a single time; 0.64% belongs to the top ten. Sequenced material: CD4+ T cells from blood. These receptors were collected from a human donor in good health. CDR3s include the opening cysteine and the closing phenylalanine or tryptophan. D genes are given only for firm matches. Only part of the rows carry a size: once, few, many, or a class if the clone is expanded.

TRBJ2-7 | - | - | TRBV7-9 | TGTGCCAGCAGCCCTATCGGAACCTATTACGAGCAGTACTTC | CASSPIGTYYEQYF
TRBJ1-2 | - | - | TRBV28 | TGTGCCAGCAGTTTGTCGGGGGGCTATGGCTACACCTTC | CASSLSGGYGYTF
TRBJ1-1 | - | - | TRBV27 | TGTGCCAGCAGTTTGGCAGGTTGGAATATGAACACTGAAGCTTTCTTT | CASSLAGWNMNTEAFF
TRBJ2-5 | - | - | TRBV5-1 | TGCGCCAGCAGCTTGATCGACCAAGAGACCCAGTACTTC | CASSLIDQETQYF
TRBJ2-7 | - | - | TRBV6-1 | TGTGCCAGCAGTGGGACATCCTATAACTCCTACGAGCAGTACTTC | CASSGTSYNSYEQYF
TRBJ1-2 | - | TRBD1 | TRBV5-1 | TGCGCCAGCAGCTCTTCGGGCGCAGGGGGCTATGGCTACACCTTC | CASSSSGAGGYGYTF
TRBJ2-7 | - | TRBD2 | TRBV18 | TGTGCCAGCTCACCAGGGGCGGGGGGCTCCTACGAGCAGTACTTC | CASSPGAGGSYEQYF
TRBJ1-4 | - | - | TRBV5-4 | TGTGCCAGCAGCTTGGGGGGGGCTACGCCCGCTAATGAAAAACTGTTTTTT | CASSLGGATPANEKLFF
TRBJ2-1 | - | - | TRBV5-5 | TGTGCCAGCAGCTCGGACGGCCGGGGGCAGTTCTTC | CASSSDGRGQFF
TRBJ2-5 | - | TRBD1 | TRBV5-1 | TGCGCCAGCAGCTTCGGGACAGGGGGACAAGAGACCCAGTACTTC | CASSFGTGGQETQYF
TRBJ2-3 | - | TRBD1 | TRBV6-5 | TGTGCCAGCAGTTACCAGGGGGCTATCACAGATACGCAGTATTTT | CASSYQGAITDTQYF
TRBJ2-7 | - | TRBD1 | TRBV6-6 | TGTGCCAGCAGTCTCGGCGAGACAGGGGGCCGCGAGCAGTACTTC | CASSLGETGGREQYF
TRBJ2-4 | - | TRBD2 | TRBV11-2 | TGTGCCAGCAGCCATAGCGGGGACCACGTTGGAATTCAGTACTTC | CASSHSGDHVGIQYF
TRBJ2-2 | - | - | TRBV2 | TGTGCCAGCAGCGCCCTGACCGGGACCGGGGAGCTGTTTTTT | CASSALTGTGELFF
TRBJ1-1 | - | - | TRBV7-9 | TGTGCCAGCAGCTGGGATGGCGGGATGAACACTGAAGCTTTCTTT | CASSWDGGMNTEAFF
TRBJ1-5 | - | - | TRBV7-8 | TGTGCCAGCAGCTTAGATCCAGGTAGCAATCAGCCCCAGCATTTT | CASSLDPGSNQPQHF
TRBJ2-2 | - | - | TRBV5-1 | TGCGCCAGCAGCTCCGCGGCGATGAACACCGGGGAGCTGTTTTTT | CASSSAAMNTGELFF
TRBJ2-1 | few | - | TRBV11-1 | TGTGCCAGCAGGCCCGGGAGAATGGATGAGCAGTTCTTC | CASRPGRMDEQFF
TRBJ1-2 | - | - | TRBV6-5 | TGTGCCAGCAGTTACACAGGCATATATGGCTACACCTTC | CASSYTGIYGYTF
TRBJ1-3 | - | - | TRBV11-2 | TGTGCCAGCAGGACGTTGAGGGGCTCTGGAAACACCATATATTTT | CASRTLRGSGNTIYF
TRBJ2-2 | - | - | TRBV19 | TGTGCCAGTAGGGGACGGCTAAACACCGGGGAGCTGTTTTTT | CASRGRLNTGELFF
TRBJ2-7 | - | - | TRBV11-2 | TGTGCCAGCAGCTTAGGTCCAGGGAACTACGAGCAGTACTTC | CASSLGPGNYEQYF
TRBJ1-5 | - | - | TRBV6-6 | TGTGCCAGCAGTTGGACACCTAATCAGCCCCAGCATTTT | CASSWTPNQPQHF
TRBJ1-1 | - | TRBD1 | TRBV18 | TGTGCCAGCTCGTTGGGACAGCCCGGGGCTGAAGCTTTCTTT | CASSLGQPGAEAFF